This is a list of T cell receptor beta chains from one sample in a study of T-cell reconstitution after alpha-beta-depleted transplantation in children. TCRdb processed the PCR reads anew with MiXCR; each CDR3 protein has one entry. The sample has around 670,000 distinct CDR3 sequences, around 12% seen once. The sequencing used PBMCs, collected before TCRalphabeta/CD19-depleted stem cell transplant. The receptors shown here come from a girl aged 2 to 9 with congenital amegakaryocytic thrombocytopenia, due to receive a stem cell transplant. Each CDR3 is given with its conserved first and last residue. A D gene is named only where the DNA matches it firmly. Clone size is stated in some rows and not others, as once, few, many or a class when expanded.

j_call,v_call,d_call,clone_size,cdr3_nt,cdr3_aa
TRBJ2-7,TRBV6-1,TRBD1,.,TGTGCCAGCAGTATGCCGGGACAGGGGTACGAGCAGTACTTC,CASSMPGQGYEQYF
TRBJ2-1,TRBV12-3/TRBV12-4,.,many,TGTGCCAGCAGTTCTACTCCAGGGGTTTCCTACAATGAGCAGTTCTTC,CASSSTPGVSYNEQFF
TRBJ2-7,TRBV7-8,.,few,TGTGCCAGCAGCCGGGGACACCTAAGCTCCTACGAGCAGTACTTC,CASSRGHLSSYEQYF
TRBJ2-1,TRBV29-1,TRBD1,many,TGCAGCGCATCCGGGACAGTCTACAATGAGCAGTTCTTC,CSASGTVYNEQFF
TRBJ2-1,TRBV20-1,.,many,TGCAGTGGCTTAGCGGGACAGGCCTACAATGAGCAGTTCTTC,CSGLAGQAYNEQFF
TRBJ2-7,TRBV7-9,.,few,TGTGCCAGCAGCTTCCCCAGGGTCGGAGGGACCTACGAGCAGTACTTC,CASSFPRVGGTYEQYF
TRBJ2-4,TRBV10-3,TRBD1,.,TGTGCCATCAGGGCGGACAGGGGACCCAAAAACATTCAGTACTTC,CAIRADRGPKNIQYF
TRBJ2-1,TRBV6-2/TRBV6-3,TRBD1,.,TGTGCCAGCACCAAAGTACCGGGACAGGGGGCGAAAAAGAACTACAATGAGCAGTTCTTC,CASTKVPGQGAKKNYNEQFF
TRBJ2-1,TRBV27,.,.,TGTGCCAGCAGTTTTCGGGGTCGGGGACTCAATGAGCAGTTCTTC,CASSFRGRGLNEQFF
TRBJ2-7,TRBV6-1,.,.,TGTGCCAGCAGTACGGTTCGGCAGGGAGGCGAGCAGTACTTC,CASSTVRQGGEQYF
TRBJ2-5,TRBV27,.,many,TGTGCCAGCAAGGTGTGGAATACAGAAGAGACCCAGTACTTC,CASKVWNTEETQYF
TRBJ2-1,TRBV12-3/TRBV12-4,TRBD2,.,TGTGCCAGCAGCCCGAACATCCTAGCGGGAGGACGGGTAGATGAGCAGTTCTTC,CASSPNILAGGRVDEQFF
TRBJ2-3,TRBV7-9,.,.,TGTGCCAGCAGCCAGCCCGGGACATTTAGCGATACGCAGTATTTT,CASSQPGTFSDTQYF
TRBJ2-3,TRBV4-2,.,many,TGTGCCAGCAGCCAACTAGCTAGCACAGATACGCAGTATTTT,CASSQLASTDTQYF